A single sample is the source of the 14 T cell receptor beta chains below, sequenced in a study of circulating CD8 cells and anti-PD-1 response in melanoma. Using around 14 ng of total RNA, TCR libraries were made with the QIAseq Immune Repertoire TCR panel. TCRdb reanalysed the reads using MiXCR and keeps one entry per CDR3 protein. The sample has fewer than 2,000 distinct CDR3 sequences, just under 9.5% seen once. Sorting of live CD3+CD8+TCRalphabeta+ cells by PD-1 and/or TIGIT gave four subsets. The specimen was CD8+ T cells from PBMCs, collected at baseline or after one month of anti-PD-1 therapy (not recorded which). Receptors were obtained from a human donor with melanoma.

In its sample, this clonotype ranks as large. The chain recombines TRBV29-1 with TRBJ1-2; D is possibly TRBD1 (6 bases). Per germline, CDR1 SQVTM and CDR2 ANQGSEA. V lost 7 bases, J lost 8 bases, and 20 bases lay in between. The CDR3 sequence is 13 residues long. CDR3 in amino acids: CSALTGQSGGYTF. CDR3 nucleotide sequence: TGCAGCGCCCTAACCGGACAGTCGGGGGGCTACACCTTC.

This clonotype is labeled as medium-sized (0.01 to 0.1%). The chain combines TRBV27 with TRBJ2-7; TRBD1 aligns across 11 bases. This CDR3 comprises 14 residues. V lost 4 bases to trimming and J lost 3 bases; unmatched junction nucleotides: 2. The V gene's germline CDR1 is MNHEY and CDR2 SMNVEV (reference sequence). The CDR3 protein is CASSSGTGGYEQYF. DNA of the CDR3: TGTGCCAGCAGTTCCGGGACAGGGGGCTACGAGCAGTACTTC.

This clonotype has a handful of counts. This CDR3 is CASSKSSYNEQFF. CDR3 DNA sequence: TGTGCCAGTAGTAAAAGCTCCTACAATGAGCAGTTCTTC. The chain is built from TRBV19 and TRBJ2-1; D is undetermined. The CDR3 covers 13 residues. Germline V gene lookup returns CDR1 LNHDA and CDR2 SQIVND (reference sequence). V lost 4 bases and J 0 bases, leaving 4 bases between the germline ends.

This clonotype is medium-sized in the sample. V gene TRBV7-9 combines with J gene TRBJ1-4; D possibly corresponds to TRBD1 (6 bases). The V end lost 5 bases, the J end lost 6 bases, and 16 bases lay between the germline ends. This CDR3 spans 15 amino acids. Germline V gene sequence: CDR1 SEHNR, CDR2 FQNEAQ (reference sequence). The CDR3 loop is CASSHVQGLDEKLFF. In nucleotides, the CDR3 is TGTGCCAGCAGCCACGTTCAGGGGTTGGATGAAAAACTGTTTTTT.

There are a few counts of this clonotype. The chain joins TRBV4-1 to TRBJ2-5, with 8 nucleotides matching TRBD1. This CDR3 is 14 amino acids long. V trimming: 3 bases; J trimming: 2 bases; junction bases outside the gene matches: 2. Germline-derived CDR1 and CDR2 are MGHRA and YSYEKL. The CDR3 region has the DNA TGCGCCAGCAGCCACCGGACAGGGCAAGAGACCCAGTACTTC. Its translation: CASSHRTGQETQYF.

This clonotype qualifies as medium-sized (0.01 to 0.1%). V is TRBV6-6 and J is TRBJ2-1, with D maybe TRBD1 (5 bases). This CDR3 contains 15 residues. Germline assignment: CDR1 MNHNY and CDR2 SVGAGI (reference sequence). The germline V and J ends were trimmed by 2 bases and 2 bases, with 10 bases remaining between them. The DNA for the CDR3 is TGTGCCAGCAGTTACACCGGACAAGCCTACAATGAGCAGTTCTTC. It encodes CASSYTGQAYNEQFF.

The chain combines TRBV19 with TRBJ2-1; no clear D. The length of the CDR3 is 16 residues. The V end was cut by 5 bases, the J end by 2 bases, with 16 bases between. Germline CDR1 and CDR2: LNHDA and SQIVND (reference sequence). The CDR3 nucleotides are TGTGCCAGTAGTGGGCCTTCCAACCCTGCCTACAATGAGCAGTTCTTC. It codes for CASSGPSNPAYNEQFF.

This clonotype occurred a few times. This chain joins TRBV12-3 or TRBV12-4 and TRBJ2-3, with unresolved D. CDR3 size: 13 residues. The V gene lost 1 base and the J gene lost 3 bases, with 5 bases spanning the gap. CDR3: CASSLGVTDTQYF. DNA for the CDR3: TGTGCCAGCAGTTTAGGGGTTACAGATACGCAGTATTTT.

By share, this clonotype counts as large (0.1 to 1%). V is TRBV28 and J is TRBJ2-3; the match to TRBD2 covers 10 bases. Losses at the gene ends were 8 bases for V and 6 bases for J; bases not matched to a gene: 8. Germline lookup yields CDR1 MDHEN and CDR2 SYDVKM. The CDR3 has 14 amino acids. CDR3 sequence: CASARAGGPDTQYF. The CDR3 region has the DNA TGTGCCAGCGCCCGAGCGGGGGGGCCGGATACGCAGTATTTT. Full variable domain (missing parts from reference TRBV28 and TRBJ2-3): DVKVTQSSRYLVKRTGEKVFLECVQDMDHENMFWYRQDPGLGLRLIYFSYDVKMKEKGDIPEGYSVSREKKERFSLILESASTNQTSMYLCASARAGGPDTQYFGPGTRLTVL.

Sample share makes this clonotype medium-sized. The chain couples TRBV19 to TRBJ2-3, with 7 bases that match TRBD1. The germline V gene has CDR1 LNHDA and CDR2 SQIVND (reference sequence). J lost 3 bases, V lost 9 bases, and 12 bases had no gene match. This CDR3 has 15 residues. The CDR3 bases are TGTGCCAGCCGACCGGGACAGTTGAGGACAGATACGCAGTATTTT. It is translated as CASRPGQLRTDTQYF.

For this clonotype: A much bigger clone sits one base away, suggesting this may be a read error. This chain links TRBV29-1 with TRBJ2-7; D perhaps matches TRBD2 (6 bases). CDR1 is SQVTM, CDR2 ANQGSEA, per germline. CDR3 size: 13 residues. The V gene lost 5 bases and the J gene lost 3 bases, with 14 bases spanning the gap. The CDR3 reads CSVRLESYYEQYF. DNA for the CDR3: TGCAGCGTTAGACTAGAGAGCTACTACGAGCAGTACTTC.

By sample share, this clonotype is medium-sized. The CDR3 here is CASRDSGGASYEQYF. The CDR3 region has the DNA TGTGCCAGCAGGGACAGCGGGGGGGCCTCCTACGAGCAGTACTTC. The chain carries TRBV2 and TRBJ2-7; 10 positions agree with TRBD2. V shed 6 bases and J 0 bases; nucleotides not matched to a gene: 5. CDR1 is SNHLY, CDR2 FYNNEI, per germline. The CDR3 runs 15 residues.

This clonotype is labeled medium-sized (0.01 to 0.1%). Written as DNA, the CDR3 is TGTGCCAGCAGCACAAAAAGTCCGGGACAGGGTTCCTACGAGCAGTACTTC. As protein: CASSTKSPGQGSYEQYF. V is TRBV21-1 and J is TRBJ2-7; the D segment call TRBD1 is taken from the table without a DNA check. TRBV21-1 is annotated as a pseudogene. This CDR3 region has 17 residues.

This clonotype is deemed large. The chain recombines TRBV29-1 with TRBJ2-5; 9 bases match TRBD1. The CDR3 sequence is 12 residues long. Germline CDR1 and CDR2: SQVTM and ANQGSEA. V lost 6 bases to trimming and J lost 4 bases; unmatched junction nucleotides: 3. CDR3 bases: TGCAGCGTGGCGACAGGGGGAGAGACCCAGTACTTC. As protein: CSVATGGETQYF.